This entry concerns a single TCR beta chain. The entry originates in a study of low-dose radiotherapy and immunotherapy resistance in tumors. Time point of the sample: after trial treatment. The treatment is: LDRT plus nivolumab, ipilimumab, low-dose cyclophosphamide and aspirin (RACIN trial). Those who qualified had advanced solid tumors (lacking tumor-infiltrating lymphocytes). Alpha- and beta-chain coverage of first-strand cDNA came from TRAV- and TRBV-specific primers. PCR amplification of the TCRs was performed with Phusion for about 20 PCR cycles, and it relied on a constant-region primer together with a V-primer adapter. In vitro transcription amplified the mRNA that had been isolated. TCRdb used MiXCR to reprocess the reads, holding one entry per CDR3 protein. Of nearly 60,000 distinct CDR3 sequences in the sample, 20% to 25% were seen once. Trimming stripped 1 base from V and 0 bases from J, with 10 bases between. Germline CDR1 DFQATT, CDR2 SNEGSKA (reference sequence). The CDR3 loop spans 14 amino acids.

The source of this sequence is a male donor with prostate cancer. Sequenced material: PBMCs, taken after low-dose radiotherapy plus immunotherapy. This chain links TRBV20-1 with TRBJ2-7, with D tentatively TRBD2 (6 bases). CDR3 sequence reads: CSARGRDHSYEQYF. CDR3 DNA sequence: TGCAGTGCTAGAGGGCGGGACCACTCCTACGAGCAGTACTTC.